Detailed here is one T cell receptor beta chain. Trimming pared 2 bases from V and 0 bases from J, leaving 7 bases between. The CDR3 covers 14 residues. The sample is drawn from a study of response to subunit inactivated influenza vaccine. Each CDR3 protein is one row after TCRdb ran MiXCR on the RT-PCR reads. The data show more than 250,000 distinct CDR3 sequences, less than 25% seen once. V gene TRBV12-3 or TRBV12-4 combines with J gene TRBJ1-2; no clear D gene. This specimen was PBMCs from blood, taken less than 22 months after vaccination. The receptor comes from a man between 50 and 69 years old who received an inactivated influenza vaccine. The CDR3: CASSLLASNYGYTF. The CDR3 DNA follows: TGTGCCAGCAGTTTACTTGCCTCTAACTATGGCTACACCTTC.